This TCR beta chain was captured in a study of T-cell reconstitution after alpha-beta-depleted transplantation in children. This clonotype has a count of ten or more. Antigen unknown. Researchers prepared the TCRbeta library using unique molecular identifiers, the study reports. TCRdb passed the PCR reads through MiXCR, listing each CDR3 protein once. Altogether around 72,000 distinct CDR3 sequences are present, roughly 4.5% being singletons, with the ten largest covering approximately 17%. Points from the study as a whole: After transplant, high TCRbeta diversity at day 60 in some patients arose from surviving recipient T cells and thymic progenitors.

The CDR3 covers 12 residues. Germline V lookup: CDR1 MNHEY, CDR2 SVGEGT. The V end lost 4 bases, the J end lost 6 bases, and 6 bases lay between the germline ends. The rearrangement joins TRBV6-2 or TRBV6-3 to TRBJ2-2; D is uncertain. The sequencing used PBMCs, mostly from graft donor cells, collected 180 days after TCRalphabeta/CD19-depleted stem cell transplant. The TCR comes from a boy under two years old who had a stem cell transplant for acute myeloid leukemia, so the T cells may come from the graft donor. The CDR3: CASSSSAGELFF. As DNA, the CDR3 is TGTGCCAGCAGTTCCTCCGCCGGGGAGCTGTTTTTT.